The entry that follows covers one T cell receptor beta chain sequence. This record belongs to a study of chemoradiotherapy in HPV16-positive cancers. The CDR3 extends over 13 amino acids. Trimming left V 6 bases short and J 4 bases short, with 12 bases between. The V gene's germline CDR1 is WSHSY and CDR2 SAAADI. Measured with immunoSEQ multiplex PCR; TCRdb has only the in-frame clones, and not every one. The sample lists roughly 32,000 clones, roughly nine tenths occurring once. This clonotype originated in a human donor with HPV-associated anogenital cancer. The genes are TRBV10-2 and TRBJ1-1; unclear D gene. This specimen consisted of blood, obtained from a patient who underwent chemoradiotherapy. DNA of the CDR3: TGCGCCAGCAGCGAGGGAAGTAGCACTGAAGCTTTCTTT. Amino acid sequence: CASSEGSSTEAFF.